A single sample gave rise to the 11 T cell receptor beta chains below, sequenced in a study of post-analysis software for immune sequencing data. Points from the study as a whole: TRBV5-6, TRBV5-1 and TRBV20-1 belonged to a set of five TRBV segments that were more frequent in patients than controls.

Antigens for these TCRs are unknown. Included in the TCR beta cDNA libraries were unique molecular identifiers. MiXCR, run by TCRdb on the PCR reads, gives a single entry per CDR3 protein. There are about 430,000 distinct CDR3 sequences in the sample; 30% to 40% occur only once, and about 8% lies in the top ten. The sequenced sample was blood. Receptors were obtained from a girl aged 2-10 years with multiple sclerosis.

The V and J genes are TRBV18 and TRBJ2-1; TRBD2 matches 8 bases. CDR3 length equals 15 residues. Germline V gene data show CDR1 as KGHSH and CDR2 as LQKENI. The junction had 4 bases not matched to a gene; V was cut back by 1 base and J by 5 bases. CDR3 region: CASSPRDGRDNEQFF. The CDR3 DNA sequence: TGTGCCAGCTCACCACGGGACGGGAGGGACAATGAGCAGTTCTTC.

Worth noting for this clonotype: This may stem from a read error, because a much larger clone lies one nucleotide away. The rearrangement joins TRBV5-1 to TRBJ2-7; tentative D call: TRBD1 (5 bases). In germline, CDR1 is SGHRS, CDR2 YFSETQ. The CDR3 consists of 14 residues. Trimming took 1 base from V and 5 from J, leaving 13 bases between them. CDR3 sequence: CASSLTGSGHEQYF. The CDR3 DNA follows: TGCGCCAGCAGCTTGACAGGCAGTGGCCACGAGCAGTACTTC.

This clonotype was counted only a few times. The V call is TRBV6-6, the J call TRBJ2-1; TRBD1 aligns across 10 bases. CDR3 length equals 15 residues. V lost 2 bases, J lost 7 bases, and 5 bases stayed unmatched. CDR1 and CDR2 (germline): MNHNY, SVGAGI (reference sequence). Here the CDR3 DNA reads TGTGCCAGCAGTTACAGGGGACAGGGGAAGAATGAGCAGTTCTTC. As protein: CASSYRGQGKNEQFF.

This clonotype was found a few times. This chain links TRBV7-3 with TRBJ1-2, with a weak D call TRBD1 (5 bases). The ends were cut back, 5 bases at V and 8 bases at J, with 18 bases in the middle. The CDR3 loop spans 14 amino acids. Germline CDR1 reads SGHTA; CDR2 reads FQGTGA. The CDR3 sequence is CASSETALLGGYTF. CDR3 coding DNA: TGTGCCAGCAGCGAGACAGCCCTGTTAGGGGGCTACACCTTC.

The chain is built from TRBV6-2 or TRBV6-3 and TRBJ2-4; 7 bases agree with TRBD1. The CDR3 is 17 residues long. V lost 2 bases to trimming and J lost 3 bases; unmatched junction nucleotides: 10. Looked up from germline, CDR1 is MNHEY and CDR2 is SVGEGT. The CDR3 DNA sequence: TGTGCCAGCAGTTACCCGACAGGGTGGCAAGTCAAAAACATTCAGTACTTC. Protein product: CASSYPTGWQVKNIQYF.

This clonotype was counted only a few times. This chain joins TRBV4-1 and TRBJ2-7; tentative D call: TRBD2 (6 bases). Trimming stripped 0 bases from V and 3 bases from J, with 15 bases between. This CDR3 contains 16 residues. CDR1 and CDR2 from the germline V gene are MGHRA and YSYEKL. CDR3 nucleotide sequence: TGCGCCAGCAGCCAAGATCGCGGACTATCAAACTACGAGCAGTACTTC. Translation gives CASSQDRGLSNYEQYF.

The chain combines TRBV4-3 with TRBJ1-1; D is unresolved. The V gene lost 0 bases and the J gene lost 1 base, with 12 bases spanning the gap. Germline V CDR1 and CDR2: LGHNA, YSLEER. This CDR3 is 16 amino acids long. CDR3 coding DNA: TGCGCCAGCAGCCAAGAAGTCCTCGGGAAGAACACTGAAGCTTTCTTT. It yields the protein CASSQEVLGKNTEAFF.

The CDR3 coding sequence is TGTGCCAGCAGCTTAGCGGGACTTCGGTACAATGAGCAGTTCTTC. Translating gives CASSLAGLRYNEQFF. The J gene is TRBJ2-1, the V gene TRBV7-9; tentatively, D is TRBD2 (6 bases). Trimming left V 0 bases short and J 4 bases short, with 10 bases between. CDR3 length: 15 residues. Germline CDR1 SEHNR, CDR2 FQNEAQ (reference sequence). The full variable domain, completed using reference TRBV7-9 and TRBJ2-1, is DTGVSQNPRHKITKRGQNVTFRCDPISEHNRLYWYRQTLGQGPEFLTYFQNEAQLEKSRLLSDRFSAERPKGSFSTLEIQRTEQGDSAMYLCASSLAGLRYNEQFFGPGTRLTVL.

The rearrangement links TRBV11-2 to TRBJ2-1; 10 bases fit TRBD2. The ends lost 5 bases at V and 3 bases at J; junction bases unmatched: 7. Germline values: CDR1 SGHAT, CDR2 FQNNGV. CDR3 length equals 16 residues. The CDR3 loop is CASSDRLAGDYNEQFF. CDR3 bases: TGTGCCAGCAGCGATCGACTAGCGGGCGACTACAATGAGCAGTTCTTC. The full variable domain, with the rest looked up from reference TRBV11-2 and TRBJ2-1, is EAGVAQSPRYKIIEKRQSVAFWCNPISGHATLYWYQQILGQGPKLLIQFQNNGVVDDSQLPKDRFSAERLKGVDSTLKIQPAKLEDSAVYLCASSDRLAGDYNEQFFGPGTRLTVL.

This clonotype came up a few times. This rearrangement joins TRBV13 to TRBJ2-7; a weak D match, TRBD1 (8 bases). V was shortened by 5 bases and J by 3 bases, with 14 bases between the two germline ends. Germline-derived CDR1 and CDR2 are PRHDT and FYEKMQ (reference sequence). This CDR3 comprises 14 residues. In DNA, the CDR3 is TGTGCCAGCAGCCCGAACAGGGGGGGCTACGAGCAGTACTTC. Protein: CASSPNRGGYEQYF.

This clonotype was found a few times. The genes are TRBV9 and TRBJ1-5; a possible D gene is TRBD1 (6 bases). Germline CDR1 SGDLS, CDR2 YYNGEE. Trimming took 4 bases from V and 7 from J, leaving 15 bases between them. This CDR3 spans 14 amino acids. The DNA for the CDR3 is TGTGCCAGCAGCTCCCGACAGGAGGGCCAGCCCCAGCATTTT. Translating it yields CASSSRQEGQPQHF.